The present entry profiles one T cell receptor beta chain with its context. Its antigen remains unidentified. The record has no base qualities; no much larger clone is one base away. Using the deep immunoSEQ assay, TCR CDR3 regions were amplified from genomic DNA by multiplex PCR. For each cell subset, the extracted genomic DNA was distributed evenly across all wells of several immunoSEQ 96-well plates, and each plate served as one replicate. For sorted subsets, around 0.2 ug of genomic DNA, equivalent to about 30,000 T cell genomes, went into each replicate PCR. The purified libraries were quantified using a Qubit 3.0 fluorometer, sized with a Bioanalyzer 2100, and then quantified again using the KAPA Library Quantification kit. A separate single-read 150-cycle Illumina NextSeq 550 flow cell was used to sequence each immunoSEQ 96-well plate. Per the authors' processing: Because the immunoSEQ output held only junctional sequences and lacked quality scores, the filtering could not match the filtering applied to full-length reads. To assign V/J genes and CDR3, sequences were annotated against IMGT germline references using PyIR, a Python wrapper for IgBLAST v1.9. Any read was removed if the V/J assignment was weak (E-value above 1e-6), the CDR3 was missing, or the read contained stop codons, out-of-frame junctions, or ambiguous translated residues. A V3J clonotype was defined by an identical inferred V gene, J gene, and CDR3 amino acid sequence. To compute the percentage overlap between repertoires, the number of shared unique clonotypes was divided by the size of the smaller repertoire. Richness of each repertoire was evaluated using RTK rarefaction, the Chao1 estimator, and Recon v2.1 estimates of unobserved clonotypes. OLGA was used to compute generation probabilities for all TCRbeta clonotypes that the gDNA method yielded from several donors. TCRdb stores this immuneACCESS table with in-frame sequences only. Part of the clones is absent; in the studies checked, under half of the shortfall reflects unresolved V genes, and no reason is known for the rest. V and J calls plus clone size are reproduced from that table; the DNA served to infer D and trimming. Across this sample there are roughly 2,500,000 clones, with more than 85% seen only once. The leading ten clones occupy around 0.4% of the sample.

This sample is part of a study of shared clonotypes between healthy human individuals (TCRdb year 2020). Broadly, across the study: A couple of women and a few men aged 18 to 49 years were included in the cohort. Per donor, three plates each were used for CD4 naive and CD4 memory, two for CD8 naive, and one for CD8 memory. To estimate repertoire size and how much clonotype sharing occurs between individuals, the study deeply sequenced the blood TCR repertoires of several healthy adults. To increase sequencing depth and limit assay-specific biases, different laboratories used diverse techniques to prepare libraries and sequence TCR repertoires. Leukapheresis yielded between about 0.94 and 9.5 billion PBMCs per donor. What the work shows at the level of the full study, not this receptor alone: Incomplete sequencing was indicated by rarefaction of sorted-subset datasets, despite the large sequencing depth. Pairwise subsampling indicated that sequencing depth was expected to affect the degree of clonotype sharing among donors. When a few donors were compared, the shared fraction of clonotypes was around 4.6% for naive CD4, over 3% for naive CD8, about 2.5% for memory CD4, and 0.4% for memory CD8. Larger estimated clonotype richness was generally found for naive subsets than for memory subsets. Higher generation probabilities were observed for clonotypes shared by all four sorted-subset donors than for non-shared clonotypes. Only blood was sampled, and tissue TCR repertoires likely differ from those in blood. The genetic and exposure-history diversity represented was limited by the small number of donors.

The germline V gene specifies SGHTA as CDR1 and FQGNSA as CDR2. CDR3 length: 11 amino acids, cysteine to phenylalanine. Solely the CDR3 DNA is kept, with 33 bases framed from the first base. V is clipped by 3 bases and J by 7 bases, and the sequence between their germline boundaries is 7 bases long. Healthy HIV-negative adults with no recently reported acute infections or vaccinations were included as donors. Every donor was a Caucasian adult residing in Nashville, Tennessee, USA. Magnetic negative selection was used to enrich CD4+ T cells, after which naive cells were positively selected on CD45RA and the negative fraction became the memory subset. Blood was obtained by leukapheresis, after which PBMCs were separated by Ficoll-Histopaque density gradient centrifugation and cryopreserved in liquid nitrogen vapor phase. Analytical flow cytometry was used to check the purity and quantity of every magnetically sorted T cell population. From each sorted fraction, genomic DNA was isolated and quantified by UV absorbance on a Nanodrop 2000c.

The sequencing sample was made of naive CD4+ T cells from PBMCs. What this sample's cell subset or site label stands for: CD45RA+ positively selected. This TCR was recovered from a man aged 18 to 30 in good health. Some clones in this sample may be carry-over from other donors' samples. The chain links TRBV7-2 with TRBJ2-7; the D segment cannot be called with confidence. The CDR3 loop reads CASSLRREQYF. The nucleotide sequence is TGTGCCAGCAGCTTGAGGCGAGAGCAGTACTTC.